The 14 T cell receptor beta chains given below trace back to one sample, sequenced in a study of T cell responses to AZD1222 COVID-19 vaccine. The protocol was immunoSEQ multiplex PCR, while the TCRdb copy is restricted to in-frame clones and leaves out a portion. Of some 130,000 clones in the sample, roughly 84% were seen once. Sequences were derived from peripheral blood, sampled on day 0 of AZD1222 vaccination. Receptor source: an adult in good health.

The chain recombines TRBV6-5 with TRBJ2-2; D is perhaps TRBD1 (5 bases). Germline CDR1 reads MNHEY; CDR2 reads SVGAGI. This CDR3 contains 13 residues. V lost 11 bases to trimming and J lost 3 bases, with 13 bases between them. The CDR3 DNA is TGTGCCGGGTACCTGACAGACACCGGGGAGCTGTTTTTT. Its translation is CAGYLTDTGELFF.

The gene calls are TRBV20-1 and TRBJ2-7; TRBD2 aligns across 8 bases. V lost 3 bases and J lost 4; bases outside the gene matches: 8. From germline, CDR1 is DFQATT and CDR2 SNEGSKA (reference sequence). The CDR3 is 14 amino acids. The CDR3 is CSASPRTSFYEQYF. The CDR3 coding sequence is TGCAGTGCTAGTCCCCGGACTAGCTTTTACGAGCAGTACTTC.

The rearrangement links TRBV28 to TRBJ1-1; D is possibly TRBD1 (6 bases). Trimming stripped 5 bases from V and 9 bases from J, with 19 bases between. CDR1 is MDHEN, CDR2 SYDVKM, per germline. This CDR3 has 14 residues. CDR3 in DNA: TGTGCCAGCAGTCCCGGGTCCTACCAGGGGCAAGCTTTCTTT. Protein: CASSPGSYQGQAFF.

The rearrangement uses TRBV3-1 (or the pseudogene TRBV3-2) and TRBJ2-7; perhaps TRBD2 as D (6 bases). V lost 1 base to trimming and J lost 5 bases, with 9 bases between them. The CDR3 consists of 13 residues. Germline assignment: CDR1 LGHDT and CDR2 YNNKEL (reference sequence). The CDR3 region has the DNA TGTGCCAGCAGCCAAGGGTGGGAGGACGAGCAGTACTTC. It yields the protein CASSQGWEDEQYF.

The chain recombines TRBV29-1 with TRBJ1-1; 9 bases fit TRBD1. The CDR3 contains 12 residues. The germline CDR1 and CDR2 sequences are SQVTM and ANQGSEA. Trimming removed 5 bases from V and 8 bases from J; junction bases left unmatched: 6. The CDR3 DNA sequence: TGCAGCGTTTCGGGACAGGGACGAGAAGCTTTCTTT. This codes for CSVSGQGREAFF.

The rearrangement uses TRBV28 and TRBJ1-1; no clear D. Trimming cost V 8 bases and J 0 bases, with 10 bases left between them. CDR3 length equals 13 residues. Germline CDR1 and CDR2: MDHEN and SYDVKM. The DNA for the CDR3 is TGTGCCAGCGTAACCGGATTGAACACTGAAGCTTTCTTT. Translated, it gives CASVTGLNTEAFF.

The CDR3, as DNA: TGTGCTAGTGGTTTGGTACTAGCGGGGGGGCATTCCGGGGAGCTGTTTTTT. This translates into CASGLVLAGGHSGELFF. The chain joins TRBV12-5 to TRBJ2-2, with 13 bases identical to TRBD2. CDR1 and CDR2 from the germline V gene are LGHNT and FRNRAP. J lost 6 bases, V lost 0 bases, and 4 bases had no gene match. This CDR3 is 17 amino acids long. The full variable domain, in which reference TRBV12-5 and TRBJ2-2 provide the parts outside the CDR3, is DARVTQTPRHKVTEMGQEVTMRCQPILGHNTVFWYRQTMMQGLELLAYFRNRAPLDDSGMPKDRFSAEMPDATLATLKIQPSEPRDSAVYFCASGLVLAGGHSGELFFGEGSRLTVL.

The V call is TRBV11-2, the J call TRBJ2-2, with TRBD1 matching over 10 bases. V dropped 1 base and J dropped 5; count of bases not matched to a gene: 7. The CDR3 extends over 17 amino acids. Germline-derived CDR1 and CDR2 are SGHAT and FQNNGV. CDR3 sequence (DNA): TGTGCCAGCAGCTTAGGGACAGGGGGTTCGGTTACCGGGGAGCTGTTTTTT. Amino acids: CASSLGTGGSVTGELFF. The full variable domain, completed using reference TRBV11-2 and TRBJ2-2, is EAGVAQSPRYKIIEKRQSVAFWCNPISGHATLYWYQQILGQGPKLLIQFQNNGVVDDSQLPKDRFSAERLKGVDSTLKIQPAKLEDSAVYLCASSLGTGGSVTGELFFGEGSRLTVL.

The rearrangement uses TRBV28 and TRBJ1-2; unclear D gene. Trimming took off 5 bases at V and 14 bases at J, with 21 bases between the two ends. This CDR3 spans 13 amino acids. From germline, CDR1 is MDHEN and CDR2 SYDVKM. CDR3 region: CASSAGRQPGATF. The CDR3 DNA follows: TGTGCCAGCAGTGCCGGTAGACAACCCGGCGCGACCTTC.

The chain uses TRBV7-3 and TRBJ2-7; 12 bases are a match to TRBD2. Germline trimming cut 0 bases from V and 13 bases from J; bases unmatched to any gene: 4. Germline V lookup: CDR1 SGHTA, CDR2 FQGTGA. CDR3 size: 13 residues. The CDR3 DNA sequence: TGTGCCAGCAGCTTAACTCTAGCGGGGGGGCCTTACTTC. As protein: CASSLTLAGGPYF. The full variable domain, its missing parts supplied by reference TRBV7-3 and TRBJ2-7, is GAGVSQTPSNKVTEKGKYVELRCDPISGHTALYWYRQSLGQGPEFLIYFQGTGAADDSGLPNDRFFAVRPEGSVSTLKIQRTERGDSAVYLCASSLTLAGGPYFGPGTRLTVT.

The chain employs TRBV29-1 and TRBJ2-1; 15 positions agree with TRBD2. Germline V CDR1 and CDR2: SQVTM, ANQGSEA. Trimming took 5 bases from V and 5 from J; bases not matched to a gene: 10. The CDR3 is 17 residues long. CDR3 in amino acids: CSVSRTSGGALNNEQFF. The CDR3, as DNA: TGCAGCGTTAGTCGGACTAGCGGGGGGGCCCTTAACAATGAGCAGTTCTTC.

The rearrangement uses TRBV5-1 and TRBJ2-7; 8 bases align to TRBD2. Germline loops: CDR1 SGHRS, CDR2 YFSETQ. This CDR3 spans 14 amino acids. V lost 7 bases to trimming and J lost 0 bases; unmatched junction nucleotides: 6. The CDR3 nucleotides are TGCGCCAGCGGTCAGCGGGGGAACTCCTACGAGCAGTACTTC. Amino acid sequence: CASGQRGNSYEQYF.

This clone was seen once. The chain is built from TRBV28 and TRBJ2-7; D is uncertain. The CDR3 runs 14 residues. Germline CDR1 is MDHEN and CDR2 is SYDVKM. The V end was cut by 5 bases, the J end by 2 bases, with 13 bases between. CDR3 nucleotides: TGTGCCAGCAGTAGGGTCCAACCACCCTACGAGCAGTACTTC. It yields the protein CASSRVQPPYEQYF. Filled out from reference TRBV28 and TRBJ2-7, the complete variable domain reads DVKVTQSSRYLVKRTGEKVFLECVQDMDHENMFWYRQDPGLGLRLIYFSYDVKMKEKGDIPEGYSVSREKKERFSLILESASTNQTSMYLCASSRVQPPYEQYFGPGTRLTVT.

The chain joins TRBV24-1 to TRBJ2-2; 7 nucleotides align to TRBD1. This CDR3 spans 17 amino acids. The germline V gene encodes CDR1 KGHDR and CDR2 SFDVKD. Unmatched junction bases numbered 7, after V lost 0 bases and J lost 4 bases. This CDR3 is CATSDLDRASSTGELFF. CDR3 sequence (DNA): TGTGCCACCAGTGATTTGGACAGGGCGTCGAGCACCGGGGAGCTGTTTTTT.